One and the same sample provided the 11 T cell receptor beta chains below, sequenced in a study of cytomegalovirus exposure and HLA in healthy donors. This PCR relied on a set of 60 Vbeta primers and 13 Jbeta primers. Assay used: immunoSEQ multiplex PCR; TCRdb lists only in-frame clones, some missing. In the table there are 130,000 to 150,000 clones, roughly 80% of which are singletons. Sample: PBMCs. These receptors originate from a man between 35 and 55 years old in good health and CMV-seropositive.

V gene TRBV5-1 combines with J gene TRBJ2-3; TRBD2 might be the D (7 bases). This CDR3 is built from 13 residues. CDR1 and CDR2 (germline): SGHRS, YFSETQ. V was cut by 4 bases and J by 8 bases, with 14 bases left in between. The CDR3 here is CASSLGLGGTQYF. The CDR3, as DNA: TGCGCCAGCAGCCTCGGACTAGGGGGTACGCAGTATTTT.

This chain joins TRBV6-6 and TRBJ2-5, with 8 bases identical to TRBD1. V was pared by 0 bases and J by 4 bases, with 7 bases of the junction left unmatched. This CDR3 has 16 residues. Germline CDR1 MNHNY, CDR2 SVGAGI (reference sequence). CDR3 nucleotides: TGTGCCAGCAGTTACTCGCAGGGGGCGGGAAGAGAGACCCAGTACTTC. It yields the protein CASSYSQGAGRETQYF.

This chain connects TRBV7-9 to TRBJ1-2; the D gene is possibly TRBD1 (5 bases). Trimming left V 5 bases short and J 8 bases short, with 21 bases between. The CDR3 spans 15 residues. From germline, CDR1 is SEHNR and CDR2 FQNEAQ (reference sequence). CDR3 loop: CASSRLNGGEEGYTF. The CDR3, as DNA: TGTGCCAGCAGCCGTCTAAATGGGGGGGAGGAAGGCTACACCTTC.

V gene TRBV4-1 combines with J gene TRBJ1-2, with unresolved D. The length of the CDR3 is 16 residues. Germline loops: CDR1 MGHRA, CDR2 YSYEKL. V was cut by 1 base and J by 0 bases, with 12 bases left in between. For the CDR3, the DNA is TGCGCCAGCAGCCAAGTGAAAGAGAAGCCTAACTATGGCTACACCTTC. This codes for CASSQVKEKPNYGYTF.

The rearrangement joins TRBV28 to TRBJ1-3; TRBD1 matches 9 bases. The germline V gene encodes CDR1 MDHEN and CDR2 SYDVKM. The CDR3 contains 14 residues. The trim removed 7 bases at V and 7 bases at J, leaving 8 bases unmatched. The chain's CDR3 is CASTHPQGANTIYF. The CDR3 DNA is TGTGCCAGCACCCACCCACAGGGGGCCAACACCATATATTTT.

This clone occurred a few times. The rearrangement links TRBV9 to TRBJ2-3, with D possibly being TRBD2 (6 bases). Germline V gene lookup returns CDR1 SGDLS and CDR2 YYNGEE. The CDR3 loop spans 15 amino acids. V was trimmed by 5 bases and J by 4 bases, leaving 17 bases between them. This chain's CDR3 is CASSPILASADTQYF. CDR3 in DNA: TGTGCCAGCAGTCCAATTCTAGCGTCCGCAGATACGCAGTATTTT.

Only a few counts were recorded for this clone. CDR3 sequence (DNA): TGTGCCAGCAGCTTGGGGGACAGAACTGGAAACACCATATATTTT. Translated, it gives CASSLGDRTGNTIYF. V usage is TRBV5-8 and J usage is TRBJ1-3, with 7 bases that match TRBD1. J lost 2 bases, V lost 0 bases, and 2 bases had no gene match. The germline CDR1 and CDR2 sequences are SGHTS and YDEGEE. The CDR3 covers 15 residues.

This clone was seen a handful of times. The chain couples TRBV7-9 to TRBJ2-7; TRBD2 might be the D (6 bases). V lost 11 bases to trimming and J lost 3 bases, with 11 bases between them. This CDR3 region has 11 residues. Germline lookup yields CDR1 SEHNR and CDR2 FQNEAQ (reference sequence). The CDR3 reads CASGSNYEQYF. CDR3 sequence (DNA): TGTGCCTCCGGGAGTAACTACGAGCAGTACTTC.

The V and J genes are TRBV2 and TRBJ2-1; 7 bases fit TRBD1. V shed 6 bases, J shed 9 bases, and the junction held 8 bases outside the gene matches. Germline V CDR1 and CDR2: SNHLY, FYNNEI. The CDR3 has 13 amino acids. In DNA form, the CDR3 reads TGTGCCAGCAGGGATAGGACAGGTCCTGAGCAGTTCTTC. Translating it yields CASRDRTGPEQFF.

Comment on this clone: The same CDR3 arises from other DNA sequences in this sample as well. The chain recombines TRBV5-6 with TRBJ1-1; 8 bases match TRBD1. Germline CDR1 SGHDT, CDR2 YYEEEE. V shed 5 bases, J shed 2 bases, and the junction held 5 bases outside the gene matches. The CDR3 contains 14 residues. Written as DNA, the CDR3 is TGTGCCAGCAGACGCGGACAGGGAAACACTGAAGCTTTCTTT. This encodes CASRRGQGNTEAFF.

The rearrangement links TRBV29-1 to TRBJ1-2, with D perhaps matching TRBD1 (5 bases). CDR3 length: 14 residues. CDR1 and CDR2 from the germline V gene are SQVTM and ANQGSEA. V dropped 1 base and J dropped 4 bases, with 13 bases sitting between them. CDR3 bases: TGCAGCGTTGAAGGTGGGGCGCAGGGCTATGGCTACACCTTC. Translating gives CSVEGGAQGYGYTF.